A selection of T cell receptor beta chains follows, all from one sample in a study of blood T cell repertoires in COVID-19. Clones were read by immunoSEQ multiplex PCR, and TCRdb kept only the in-frame ones, dropping some. The data show over 80,000 clones, approximately 91% seen once. Input material: peripheral blood. These receptor sequences come from a man aged 65 to 85 with acute or convalescent COVID-19. CDR3s include the opening cysteine and the closing phenylalanine or tryptophan. D genes are given only for firm matches. Some rows have no size entry. The others give once, few or many, or a class for an expanded clone.

d_gene	j_gene	v_gene	abundance	CDR3aa	CDR3nt
TRBD2	TRBJ2-7	TRBV11-2	-	CASSHPYRTSGLYEQYF	TGTGCCAGCAGCCATCCTTATAGGACTAGCGGGCTCTACGAGCAGTACTTC
TRBD1	TRBJ2-1	TRBV7-8	once	CASRAGTGERNEQFF	TGTGCCAGCAGAGCCGGGACAGGGGAAAGAAATGAGCAGTTCTTC
TRBD1	TRBJ2-7	TRBV2	-	CASSRDSTYEQYF	TGTGCCAGTTCTCGGGACAGTACCTACGAGCAGTACTTC
-	TRBJ2-7	TRBV7-2	once	CASSLSLVGGSYEQYF	TGTGCCAGCAGCTTAAGCCTAGTGGGGGGTTCCTACGAGCAGTACTTC
TRBD1	TRBJ2-1	TRBV2	-	CASSKGANEQFF	TGTGCCAGCTCCAAGGGGGCGAATGAGCAGTTCTTC
-	TRBJ1-2	TRBV28	once	CASSLLGGDRHGYTF	TGTGCCAGCAGTTTGTTAGGGGGGGACCGACATGGCTACACCTTC
-	TRBJ2-1	TRBV24-1	-	CATSDTTGLGEQFF	TGTGCCACCAGTGATACCACAGGTTTGGGTGAGCAGTTCTTC
-	TRBJ1-5	TRBV10-3	-	CAISESRGSNQPQHF	TGTGCCATCAGTGAGTCTAGGGGTAGCAATCAGCCCCAGCATTTT
-	TRBJ2-3	TRBV28	-	CAGSEAGTDTQYF	TGTGCCGGGAGTGAGGCGGGCACAGATACGCAGTATTTT
-	TRBJ2-7	TRBV7-6	-	CASSLGGASGYEQYF	TGTGCCAGCAGCTTAGGGGGGGCTAGCGGTTACGAGCAGTACTTC
-	TRBJ2-1	TRBV5-4	-	CASSLVGEAYNEQFF	TGTGCCAGCAGCTTGGTTGGGGAGGCCTACAATGAGCAGTTCTTC
TRBD1	TRBJ1-5	TRBV7-9	-	CARRDRGLDQPQHF	TGTGCCAGAAGGGACAGGGGGCTGGATCAGCCCCAGCATTTT
TRBD2	TRBJ2-1	TRBV27	-	CASSTGTSGYNEQFF	TGTGCCAGCAGTACCGGGACTAGCGGGTACAATGAGCAGTTCTTC
TRBD2	TRBJ2-3	TRBV5-4	-	CASSLEASGRVDTQYF	TGTGCCAGCAGCTTGGAGGCTAGCGGGAGGGTAGATACGCAGTATTTT
TRBD1	TRBJ2-6	TRBV29-1	-	CSVDWGQGLGANVLTF	TGCAGCGTTGACTGGGGACAGGGGCTCGGGGCCAACGTCCTGACTTTC
-	TRBJ1-5	TRBV3-1/TRBV3-2	-	CASSQVGGPQHF	TGTGCCAGCAGCCAAGTCGGAGGACCCCAGCATTTT
TRBD2	TRBJ2-1	TRBV3-1/TRBV3-2	-	CASSQGGLAGENEQFF	TGTGCCAGCAGCCAAGGGGGACTAGCGGGGGAAAATGAGCAGTTCTTC
-	TRBJ1-4	TRBV13	-	CASSLGGTDNEKLFF	TGTGCCAGCAGCTTAGGGGGCACCGATAATGAAAAACTGTTTTTT
TRBD1	TRBJ1-5	TRBV6-6	-	CASSSSTGLQPQHF	TGTGCCAGCAGTTCATCGACAGGGTTGCAGCCCCAGCATTTT
-	TRBJ1-6	TRBV11-2	-	CASSATDNSPLHF	TGTGCCAGCAGCGCAACAGATAATTCACCCCTCCACTTT
TRBD1	TRBJ1-3	TRBV6-5	-	CASRRDSRRGNTIYF	TGTGCCAGCAGGCGGGACAGCCGAAGGGGAAACACCATATATTTT
-	TRBJ2-1	TRBV7-7	once	CASSPSTSKSSYNEQFF	TGTGCTAGCAGCCCCAGCACTAGCAAGAGCTCCTACAATGAGCAGTTCTTC
-	TRBJ2-4	TRBV2	-	CASSGRAKNIQYF	TGTGCCAGCAGCGGTCGAGCTAAAAACATTCAGTACTTC
TRBD1	TRBJ1-4	TRBV5-1	-	CASSLTPQGINEKLFF	TGCGCCAGCAGCTTAACCCCACAGGGGATAAATGAAAAACTGTTTTTT
TRBD1	TRBJ2-7	TRBV7-2	-	CASSFGTGISPYEQYF	TGTGCCAGCAGCTTTGGGACAGGGATTAGTCCCTACGAGCAGTACTTC
-	TRBJ2-1	TRBV9	-	CASSENSYRVYNEQFF	TGTGCCAGCAGCGAGAACAGCTACCGCGTCTACAATGAGCAGTTCTTC
-	TRBJ1-4	TRBV18	once	CASTRDKNEKLFF	TGTGCCAGCACTCGGGACAAGAATGAAAAACTGTTTTTT
-	TRBJ2-2	TRBV18	-	CASHGGTGELFF	TGTGCCAGCCACGGAGGCACCGGGGAGCTGTTTTTT
TRBD1	TRBJ1-5	TRBV6-2/TRBV6-3	-	CASSYRTGGVPLDQPQHF	TGTGCCAGCAGTTATCGGACAGGGGGCGTACCGTTGGATCAGCCCCAGCATTTT